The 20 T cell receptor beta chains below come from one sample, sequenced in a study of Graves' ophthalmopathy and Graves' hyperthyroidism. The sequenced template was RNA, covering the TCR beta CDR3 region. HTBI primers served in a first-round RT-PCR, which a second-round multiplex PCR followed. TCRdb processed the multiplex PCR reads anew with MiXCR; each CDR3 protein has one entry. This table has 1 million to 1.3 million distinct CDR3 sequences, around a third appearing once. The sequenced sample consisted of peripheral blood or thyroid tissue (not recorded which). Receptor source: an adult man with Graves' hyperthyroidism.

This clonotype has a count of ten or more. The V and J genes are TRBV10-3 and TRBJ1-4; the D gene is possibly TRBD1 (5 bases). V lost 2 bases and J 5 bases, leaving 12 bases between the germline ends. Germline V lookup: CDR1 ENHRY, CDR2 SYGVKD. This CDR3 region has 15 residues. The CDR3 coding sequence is TGTGCCATCAGTGAGCAGGGCGCACCGAATGAAAAACTGTTTTTT. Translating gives CAISEQGAPNEKLFF.

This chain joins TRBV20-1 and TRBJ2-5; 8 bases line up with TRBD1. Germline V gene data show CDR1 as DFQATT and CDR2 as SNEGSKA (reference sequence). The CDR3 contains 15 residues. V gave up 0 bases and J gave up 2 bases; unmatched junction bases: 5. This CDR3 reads CSARDLRQGQETQYF. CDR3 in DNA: TGCAGTGCTAGAGATTTGAGACAGGGGCAAGAGACCCAGTACTTC.

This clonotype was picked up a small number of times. CDR3 nucleotide sequence: TGTGCCAGCACCGGGGTCGGCTCTGGGGCCAACGTCCTGACTTTC. Its protein is CASTGVGSGANVLTF. This chain joins TRBV6-5 and TRBJ2-6; TRBD2 is a possible D gene (5 bases). Trimming removed 7 bases from V and 0 bases from J, with 10 bases in between. This CDR3 contains 15 residues. The germline gives CDR1 MNHEY, CDR2 SVGAGI.

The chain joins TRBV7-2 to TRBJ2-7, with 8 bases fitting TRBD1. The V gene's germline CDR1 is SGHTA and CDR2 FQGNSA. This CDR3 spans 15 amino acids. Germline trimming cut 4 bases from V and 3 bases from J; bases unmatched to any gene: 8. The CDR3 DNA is TGTGCCAGCAGCTACACCGGGACAGGACACTACGAGCAGTACTTC. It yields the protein CASSYTGTGHYEQYF.

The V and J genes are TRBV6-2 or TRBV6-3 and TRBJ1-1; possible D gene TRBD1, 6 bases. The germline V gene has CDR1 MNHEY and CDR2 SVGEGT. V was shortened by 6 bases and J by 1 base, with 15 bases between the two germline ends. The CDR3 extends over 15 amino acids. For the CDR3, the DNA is TGTGCCAGCAGGCTTCAGGGGCCATCGAACACTGAAGCTTTCTTT. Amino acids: CASRLQGPSNTEAFF.

The CDR3 sequence: CASSPRMYQPQHF. CDR3 sequence (DNA): TGTGCCAGCAGCCCCCGGATGTATCAGCCCCAGCATTTT. The chain carries TRBV7-2 and TRBJ1-5; no firm D call. Germline V lookup: CDR1 SGHTA, CDR2 FQGNSA. The V end lost 5 bases, the J end lost 5 bases, and 10 bases lay between the germline ends. The CDR3 is 13 residues long.

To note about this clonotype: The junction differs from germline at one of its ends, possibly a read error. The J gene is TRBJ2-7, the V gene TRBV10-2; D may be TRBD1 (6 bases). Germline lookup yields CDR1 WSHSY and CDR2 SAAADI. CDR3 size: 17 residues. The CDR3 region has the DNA TGTGCCAGCAGCCGAAGGGGCAATAAGACAGGAACCTACGAGCAGTACTTC. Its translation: CASSRRGNKTGTYEQYF.

The CDR3 sequence is CASRHSGGRGEQYF. The CDR3 DNA reads TGTGCCAGCAGACATAGCGGGGGACGGGGGGAGCAGTACTTC. The chain carries TRBV13 and TRBJ2-7; 9 bases are a match to TRBD2. In germline, CDR1 is PRHDT, CDR2 FYEKMQ (reference sequence). This CDR3 is built from 14 residues. V dropped 6 bases and J dropped 7; count of bases not matched to a gene: 10.

The CDR3 DNA is TGTGCCAGCATCGAGGGACAGCAAGAGACCCAGTACTTC. Its protein product is CASIEGQQETQYF. V gene TRBV7-8 combines with J gene TRBJ2-5; 7 bases agree with TRBD1. Per the germline V gene, CDR1 is SGHVS and CDR2 is FQNEAQ. The CDR3 is made up of 13 amino acids. V trimming: 7 bases; J trimming: 2 bases; junction bases outside the gene matches: 4. The full variable domain, rest sourced from reference TRBV7-8 and TRBJ2-5, is GAGVSQSPRYKVAKRGQDVALRCDPISGHVSLFWYQQALGQGPEFLTYFQNEAQLDKSGLPSDRFFAERPEGSVSTLKIQRTQQEDSAVYLCASIEGQQETQYFGPGTRLLVL.

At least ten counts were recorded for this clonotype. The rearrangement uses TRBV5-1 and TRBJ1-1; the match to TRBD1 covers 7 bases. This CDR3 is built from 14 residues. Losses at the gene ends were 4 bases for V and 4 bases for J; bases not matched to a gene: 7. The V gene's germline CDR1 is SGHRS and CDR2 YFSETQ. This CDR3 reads CASSPRQGRTEAFF. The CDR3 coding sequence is TGCGCCAGCAGCCCACGACAGGGTCGCACTGAAGCTTTCTTT.

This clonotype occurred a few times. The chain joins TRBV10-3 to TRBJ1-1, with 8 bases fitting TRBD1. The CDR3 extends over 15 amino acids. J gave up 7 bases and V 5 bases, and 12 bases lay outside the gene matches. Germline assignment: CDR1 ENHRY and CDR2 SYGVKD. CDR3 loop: CAISYSQGAYGEAFF. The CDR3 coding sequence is TGTGCCATCAGTTATTCTCAGGGGGCATACGGTGAAGCTTTCTTT.

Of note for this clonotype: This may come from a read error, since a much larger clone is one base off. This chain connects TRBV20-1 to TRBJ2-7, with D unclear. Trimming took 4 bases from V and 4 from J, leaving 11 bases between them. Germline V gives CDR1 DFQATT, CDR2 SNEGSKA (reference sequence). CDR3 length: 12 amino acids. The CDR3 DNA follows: TGCAGTGCTAAAGATAGAGAGTACGAGCAGTACTTC. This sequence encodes CSAKDREYEQYF.

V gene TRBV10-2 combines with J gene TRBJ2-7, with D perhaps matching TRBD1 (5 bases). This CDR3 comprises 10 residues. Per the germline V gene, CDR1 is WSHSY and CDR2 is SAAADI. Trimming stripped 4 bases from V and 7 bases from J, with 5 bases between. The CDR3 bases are TGCGCCAGCAGTGGGACAGAGCAGTACTTC. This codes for CASSGTEQYF.

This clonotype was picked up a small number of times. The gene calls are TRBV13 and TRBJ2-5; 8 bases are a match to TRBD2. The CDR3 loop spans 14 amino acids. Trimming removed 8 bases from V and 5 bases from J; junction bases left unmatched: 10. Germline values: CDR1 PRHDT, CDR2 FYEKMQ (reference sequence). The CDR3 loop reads CASSPQRGLETQYF. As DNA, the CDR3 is TGTGCCAGCTCCCCCCAGCGGGGGTTGGAGACCCAGTACTTC.

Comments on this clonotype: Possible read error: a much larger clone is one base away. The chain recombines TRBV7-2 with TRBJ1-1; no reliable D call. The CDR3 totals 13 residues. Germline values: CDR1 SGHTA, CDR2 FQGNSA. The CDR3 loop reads CAGSLPWDTEAFF. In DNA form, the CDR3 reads TGTGCCGGCAGCTTACCGTGGGACACTGAAGCTTTCTTT.

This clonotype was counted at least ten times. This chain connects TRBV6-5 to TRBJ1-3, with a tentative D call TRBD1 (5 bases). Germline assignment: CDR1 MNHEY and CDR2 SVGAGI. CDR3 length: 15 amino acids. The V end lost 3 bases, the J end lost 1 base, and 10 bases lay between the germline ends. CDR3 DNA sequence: TGTGCCAGCAGTTATGACAGATCATCTGGAAACACCATATATTTT. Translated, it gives CASSYDRSSGNTIYF.

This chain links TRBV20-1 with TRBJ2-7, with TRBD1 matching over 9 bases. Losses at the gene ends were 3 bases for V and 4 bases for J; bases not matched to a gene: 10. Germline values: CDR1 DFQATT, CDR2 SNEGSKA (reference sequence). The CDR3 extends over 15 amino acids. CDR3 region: CSARDVQGAPYEQYF. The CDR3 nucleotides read TGCAGTGCTAGGGATGTACAGGGGGCTCCTTACGAGCAGTACTTC.

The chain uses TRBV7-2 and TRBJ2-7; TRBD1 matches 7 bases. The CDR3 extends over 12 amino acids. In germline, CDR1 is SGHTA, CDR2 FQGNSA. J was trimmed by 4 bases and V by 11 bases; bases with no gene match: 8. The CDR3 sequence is CAGRQGGYEQYF. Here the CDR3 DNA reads TGTGCCGGCCGACAGGGCGGGTACGAGCAGTACTTC.

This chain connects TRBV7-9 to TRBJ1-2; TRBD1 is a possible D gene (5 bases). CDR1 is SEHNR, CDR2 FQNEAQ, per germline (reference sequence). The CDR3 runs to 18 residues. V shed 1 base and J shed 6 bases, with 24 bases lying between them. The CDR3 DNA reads TGTGCCAGCAGCTTAGGTCCTAGCCGCACCGGGGGTACACATGGCTACACCTTC. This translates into CASSLGPSRTGGTHGYTF.

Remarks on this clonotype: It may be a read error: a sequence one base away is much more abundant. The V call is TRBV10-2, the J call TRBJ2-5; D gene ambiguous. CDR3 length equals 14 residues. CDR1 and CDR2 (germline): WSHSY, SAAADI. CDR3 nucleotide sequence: TGTGCCAGCAGCTTAGGACGGCCCAAAGAGACCCAGTACTTC. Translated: CASSLGRPKETQYF.